The 10 T cell receptor beta chains listed next were all sequenced from one sample in a study of blood T cell repertoires in COVID-19. Clones were read by immunoSEQ multiplex PCR, and TCRdb kept only the in-frame ones, dropping some. This sample has some 530,000 clones, with approximately 85% found just once. Sequenced input: peripheral blood. The origin of the receptors is a human donor in a cohort sampled during active COVID-19.

J is TRBJ1-1 and V is TRBV5-4; D possibly corresponds to TRBD1 (6 bases). V was cut by 6 bases and J by 10 bases, with 16 bases left in between. The CDR3 covers 12 residues. Germline loops: CDR1 SGHNT, CDR2 YYREEE (reference sequence). The CDR3 DNA sequence: TGTGCCAGCACCGCGCCCCCCAGGGGAGCTTTCTTT. Protein: CASTAPPRGAFF.

The chain uses TRBV29-1 and TRBJ1-3; D unclear. The germline V gene has CDR1 SQVTM and CDR2 ANQGSEA. CDR3 length: 12 amino acids. The ends were cut back, 7 bases at V and 4 bases at J, with 11 bases in the middle. The DNA of the CDR3 is TGCAGCGCAGCGTTCGGGGGAAACACCATATATTTT. It codes for CSAAFGGNTIYF.

The CDR3 DNA sequence: TGCAGCGTTGATTTAGGGACAGGGGGGCAGACCCAGTACTTC. Translated: CSVDLGTGGQTQYF. The gene calls are TRBV29-1 and TRBJ2-5; 11 bases align to TRBD1. The J segment lost 6 bases and the V segment lost 3 bases, leaving 6 bases of the junction unmatched. Germline V gives CDR1 SQVTM, CDR2 ANQGSEA. This CDR3 contains 14 residues. Full variable domain (rest looked up from reference TRBV29-1 and TRBJ2-5): SAVISQKPSRDICQRGTSLTIQCQVDSQVTMMFWYRQQPGQSLTLIATANQGSEATYESGFVIDKFPISRPNLTFSTLTVSNMSPEDSSIYLCSVDLGTGGQTQYFGPGTRLLVL.

The chain combines TRBV19 with TRBJ2-1, with TRBD2 matching over 12 bases. The V gene's germline CDR1 is LNHDA and CDR2 SQIVND (reference sequence). The CDR3 spans 16 residues. V shed 4 bases, J shed 9 bases, and the junction held 10 bases outside the gene matches. The CDR3 region is CASSTGTSGSRGEQFF. CDR3 DNA sequence: TGTGCCAGTAGTACTGGGACTAGCGGGTCCCGGGGTGAGCAGTTCTTC. The full variable domain, its missing parts supplied by reference TRBV19 and TRBJ2-1, is DGGITQSPKYLFRKEGQNVTLSCEQNLNHDAMYWYRQDPGQGLRLIYYSQIVNDFQKGDIAEGYSVSREKKESFPLTVTSAQKNPTAFYLCASSTGTSGSRGEQFFGPGTRLTVL.

This chain links TRBV5-6 with TRBJ1-5; D unclear. The germline CDR1 and CDR2 sequences are SGHDT and YYEEEE. The CDR3 consists of 17 residues. Trimming cost V 2 bases and J 3 bases, with 18 bases left between them. CDR3 amino acids: CASSLLSTLGLNQPQHF. The DNA of the CDR3 is TGTGCCAGCAGCTTACTGTCAACCTTGGGCCTCAATCAGCCCCAGCATTTT.

The V call is TRBV7-2, the J call TRBJ1-2; D is undetermined. CDR1 and CDR2 from the germline V gene are SGHTA and FQGNSA. Trimming left V 0 bases short and J 5 bases short, with 7 bases between. The CDR3 extends over 13 amino acids. The chain's CDR3 is CASSLAQQYGYTF. CDR3 in DNA: TGTGCCAGCAGCTTAGCACAGCAATATGGCTACACCTTC. The complete variable domain, with remaining parts taken from reference TRBV7-2 and TRBJ1-2, reads GAGVSQSPSNKVTEKGKDVELRCDPISGHTALYWYRQSLGQGLEFLIYFQGNSAPDKSGLPSDRFSAERTGGSVSTLTIQRTQQEDSAVYLCASSLAQQYGYTFGSGTRLTVV.

CDR3 in amino acids: CSARTGEKLFF. Here the CDR3 DNA reads TGCAGTGCTCGTACAGGGGAAAAACTGTTTTTT. This chain links TRBV20-1 with TRBJ1-4; the D gene is possibly TRBD1 (6 bases). From germline, CDR1 is DFQATT and CDR2 SNEGSKA (reference sequence). Trimming cost V 5 bases and J 8 bases, with 9 bases left between them. This CDR3 is built from 11 residues.

The chain is built from TRBV24-1 and TRBJ2-3, with D tentatively TRBD1 (5 bases). Between the trimmed V and J ends, which lost 1 base and 3 bases, there was a span of 7 bases. Germline lookup yields CDR1 KGHDR and CDR2 SFDVKD. This CDR3 has 14 amino acids. The CDR3 coding sequence is TGTGCCACCAGTGATTTCCGGACAACAGATACGCAGTATTTT. The encoded protein is CATSDFRTTDTQYF.

This chain connects TRBV19 to TRBJ1-1; D unresolved. The CDR3 totals 14 residues. V dropped 2 bases and J dropped 11 bases, with 18 bases sitting between them. Germline V gene lookup returns CDR1 LNHDA and CDR2 SQIVND (reference sequence). CDR3 DNA: TGTGCCAGTAGTATAAGTACAGTACCCCTTGCGGCTTTCTTT. This gives the protein CASSISTVPLAAFF. Complete variable domain (other parts from reference TRBV19 and TRBJ1-1): DGGITQSPKYLFRKEGQNVTLSCEQNLNHDAMYWYRQDPGQGLRLIYYSQIVNDFQKGDIAEGYSVSREKKESFPLTVTSAQKNPTAFYLCASSISTVPLAAFFGQGTRLTVV.

This clone showed up just a few times. The chain links TRBV7-8 to TRBJ1-2, with 9 bases matching TRBD1. The trim removed 4 bases at V and 3 bases at J, leaving 15 bases unmatched. Germline-derived CDR1 and CDR2 are SGHVS and FQNEAQ. This CDR3 is built from 18 residues. Here the CDR3 DNA reads TGTGCCAGCAGCTCACAAATGGGGAACAGGGGGCTTGACTATGGCTACACCTTC. Protein: CASSSQMGNRGLDYGYTF.